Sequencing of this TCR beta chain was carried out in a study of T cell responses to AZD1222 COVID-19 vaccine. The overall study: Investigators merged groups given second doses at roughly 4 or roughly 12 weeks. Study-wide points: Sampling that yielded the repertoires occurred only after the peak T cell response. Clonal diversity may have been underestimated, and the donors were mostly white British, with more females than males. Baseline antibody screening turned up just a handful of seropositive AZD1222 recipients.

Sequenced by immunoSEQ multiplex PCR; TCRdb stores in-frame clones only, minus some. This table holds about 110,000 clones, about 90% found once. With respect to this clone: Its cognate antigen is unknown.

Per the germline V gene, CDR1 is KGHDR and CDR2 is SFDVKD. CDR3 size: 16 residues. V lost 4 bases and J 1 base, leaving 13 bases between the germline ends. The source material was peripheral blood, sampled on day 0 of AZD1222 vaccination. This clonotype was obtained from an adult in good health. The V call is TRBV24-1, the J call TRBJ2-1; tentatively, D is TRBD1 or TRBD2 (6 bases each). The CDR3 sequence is CATSEQGRRSYNEQFF. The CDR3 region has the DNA TGTGCCACCAGTGAGCAGGGGAGGAGGTCCTACAATGAGCAGTTCTTC.